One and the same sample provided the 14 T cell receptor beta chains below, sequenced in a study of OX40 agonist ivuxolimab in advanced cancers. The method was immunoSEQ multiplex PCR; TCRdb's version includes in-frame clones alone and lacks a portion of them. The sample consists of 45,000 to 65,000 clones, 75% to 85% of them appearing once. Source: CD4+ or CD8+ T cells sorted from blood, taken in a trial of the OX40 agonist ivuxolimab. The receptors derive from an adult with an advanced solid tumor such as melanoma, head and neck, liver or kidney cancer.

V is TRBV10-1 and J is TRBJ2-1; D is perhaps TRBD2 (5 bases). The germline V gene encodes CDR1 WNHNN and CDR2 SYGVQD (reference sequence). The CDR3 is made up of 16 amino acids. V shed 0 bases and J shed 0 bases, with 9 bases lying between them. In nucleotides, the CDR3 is TGCGCCAGCAGTGAGTCCACGCGGGTCTCCTACAATGAGCAGTTCTTC. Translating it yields CASSESTRVSYNEQFF.

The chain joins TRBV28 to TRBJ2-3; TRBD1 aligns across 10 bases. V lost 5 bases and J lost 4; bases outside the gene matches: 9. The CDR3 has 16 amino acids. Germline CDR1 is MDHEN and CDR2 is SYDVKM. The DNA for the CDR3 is TGTGCCAGCAGTGCCCCGGGACAGGGGATTCCAGATACGCAGTATTTT. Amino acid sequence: CASSAPGQGIPDTQYF.

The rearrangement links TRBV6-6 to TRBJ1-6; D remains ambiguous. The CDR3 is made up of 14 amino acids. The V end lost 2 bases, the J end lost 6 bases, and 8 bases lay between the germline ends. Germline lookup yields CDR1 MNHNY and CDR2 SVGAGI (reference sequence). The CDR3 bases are TGTGCCAGCAGTTACGAATACAGTAATTCACCCCTCCACTTT. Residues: CASSYEYSNSPLHF.

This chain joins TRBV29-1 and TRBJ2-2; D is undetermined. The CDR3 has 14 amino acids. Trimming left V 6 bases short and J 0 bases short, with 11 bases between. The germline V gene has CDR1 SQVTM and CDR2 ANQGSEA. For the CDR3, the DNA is TGCAGCGTCTATGGGTATTCGAACACCGGGGAGCTGTTTTTT. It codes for CSVYGYSNTGELFF.

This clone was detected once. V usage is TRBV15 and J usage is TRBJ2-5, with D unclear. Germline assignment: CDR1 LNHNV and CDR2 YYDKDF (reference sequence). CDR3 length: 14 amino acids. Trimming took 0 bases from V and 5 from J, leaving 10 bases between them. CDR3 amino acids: CATSRDRRGETQYF. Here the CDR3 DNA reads TGTGCCACCAGCAGAGATCGGAGAGGCGAGACCCAGTACTTC.

The DNA for the CDR3 is TGTGCCACCTCGCAGGGAAGCGAATCTGAAGCTTTCTTT. Protein product: CATSQGSESEAFF. The chain joins TRBV19 to TRBJ1-1, with D maybe TRBD1 (5 bases). The length of the CDR3 is 13 residues. Germline CDR1 is LNHDA and CDR2 is SQIVND (reference sequence). V was trimmed by 10 bases and J by 6 bases, leaving 18 bases between them.

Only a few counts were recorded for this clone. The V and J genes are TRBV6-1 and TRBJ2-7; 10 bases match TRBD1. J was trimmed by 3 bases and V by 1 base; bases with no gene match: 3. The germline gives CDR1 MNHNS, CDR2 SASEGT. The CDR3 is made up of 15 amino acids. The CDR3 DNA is TGTGCCAGCAGTGAAGAGGGGACAGGGGACTACGAGCAGTACTTC. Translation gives CASSEEGTGDYEQYF.

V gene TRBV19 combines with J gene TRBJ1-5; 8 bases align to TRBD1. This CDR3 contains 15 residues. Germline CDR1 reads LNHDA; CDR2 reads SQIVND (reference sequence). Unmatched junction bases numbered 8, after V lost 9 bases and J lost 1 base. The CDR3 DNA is TGTGCCAGCACCCGGGGGGACAGGAGCAATCAGCCCCAGCATTTT. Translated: CASTRGDRSNQPQHF.

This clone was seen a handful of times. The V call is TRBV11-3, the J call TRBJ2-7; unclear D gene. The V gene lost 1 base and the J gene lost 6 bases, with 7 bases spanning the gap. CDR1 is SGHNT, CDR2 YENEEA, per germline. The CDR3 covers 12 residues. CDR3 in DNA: TGTGCCAGCAGCTTAGCGGTGGCCGAGCAGTACTTC. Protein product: CASSLAVAEQYF.

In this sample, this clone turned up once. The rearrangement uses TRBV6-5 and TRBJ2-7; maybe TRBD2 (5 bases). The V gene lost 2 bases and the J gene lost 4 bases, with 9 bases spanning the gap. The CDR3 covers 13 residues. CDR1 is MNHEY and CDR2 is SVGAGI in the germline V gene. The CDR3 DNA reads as TGTGCCAGCAGTTACGGACGGGGATACGAGCAGTACTTC. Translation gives CASSYGRGYEQYF.

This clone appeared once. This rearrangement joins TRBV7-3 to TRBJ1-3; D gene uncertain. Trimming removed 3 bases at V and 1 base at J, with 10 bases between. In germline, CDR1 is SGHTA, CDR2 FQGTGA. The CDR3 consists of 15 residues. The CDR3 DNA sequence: TGTGCCAGCAGCTTGGACGGATCTTCTGGAAACACCATATATTTT. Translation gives CASSLDGSSGNTIYF.

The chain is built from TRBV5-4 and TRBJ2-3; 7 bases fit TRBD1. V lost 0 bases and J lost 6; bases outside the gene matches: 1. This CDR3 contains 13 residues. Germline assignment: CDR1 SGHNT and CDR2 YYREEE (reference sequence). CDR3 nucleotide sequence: TGTGCCAGCAGCTTGGCGACAGGGGATACGCAGTATTTT. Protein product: CASSLATGDTQYF.

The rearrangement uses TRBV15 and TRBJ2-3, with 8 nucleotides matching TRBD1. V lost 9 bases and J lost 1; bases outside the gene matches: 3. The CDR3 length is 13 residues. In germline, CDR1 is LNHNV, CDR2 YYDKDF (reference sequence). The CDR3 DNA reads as TGTGCCACGAAACAGGGGGGCACAGATACGCAGTATTTT. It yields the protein CATKQGGTDTQYF. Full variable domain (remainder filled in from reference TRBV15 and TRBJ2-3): DAMVIQNPRYQVTQFGKPVTLSCSQTLNHNVMYWYQQKSSQAPKLLFHYYDKDFNNEADTPDNFQSRRPNTSFCFLDIRSPGLGDTAMYLCATKQGGTDTQYFGPGTRLTVL.

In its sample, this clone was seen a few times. In DNA form, the CDR3 reads TGTGCCAGCAGTGAAGCAAGTTCCAGGGTATACGAGCAGTACTTC. Its translation: CASSEASSRVYEQYF. The rearrangement links TRBV6-1 to TRBJ2-7, with D possibly being TRBD1 (5 bases). The CDR3 is made up of 15 amino acids. Trimming shortened V by 0 bases and J by 4 bases, and 13 bases separated the two germline ends. Germline loops: CDR1 MNHNS, CDR2 SASEGT.